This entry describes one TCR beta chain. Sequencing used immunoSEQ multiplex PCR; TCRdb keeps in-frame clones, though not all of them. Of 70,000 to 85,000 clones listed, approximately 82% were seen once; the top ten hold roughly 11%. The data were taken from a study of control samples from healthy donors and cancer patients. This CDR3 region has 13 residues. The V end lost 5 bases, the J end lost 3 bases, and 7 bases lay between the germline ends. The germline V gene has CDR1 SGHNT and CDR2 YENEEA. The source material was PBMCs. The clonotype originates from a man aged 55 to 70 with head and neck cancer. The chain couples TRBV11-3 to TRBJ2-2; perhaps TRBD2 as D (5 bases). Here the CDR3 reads CASSPRDTGELFF. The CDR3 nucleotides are TGTGCCAGCAGCCCGCGGGACACCGGGGAGCTGTTTTTT.